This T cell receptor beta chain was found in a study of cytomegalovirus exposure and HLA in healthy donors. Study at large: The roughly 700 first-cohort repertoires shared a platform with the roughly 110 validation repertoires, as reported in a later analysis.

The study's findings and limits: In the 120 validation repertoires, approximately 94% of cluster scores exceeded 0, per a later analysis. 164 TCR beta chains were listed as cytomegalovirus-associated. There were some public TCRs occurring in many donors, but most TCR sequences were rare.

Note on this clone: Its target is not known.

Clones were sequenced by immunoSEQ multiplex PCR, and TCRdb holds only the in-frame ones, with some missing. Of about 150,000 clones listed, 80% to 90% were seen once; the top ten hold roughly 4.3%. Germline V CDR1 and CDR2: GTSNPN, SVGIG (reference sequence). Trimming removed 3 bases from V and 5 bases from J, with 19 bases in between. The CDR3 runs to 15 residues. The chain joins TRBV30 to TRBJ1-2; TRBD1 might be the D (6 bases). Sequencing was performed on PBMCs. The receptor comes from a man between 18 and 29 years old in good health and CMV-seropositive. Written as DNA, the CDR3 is TGTGCCTGGAGGGGGGCAGTTTCGATCTCGTATGGCTACACCTTC. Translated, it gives CAWRGAVSISYGYTF.